Below, 14 T cell receptor beta chains from the same sample are listed, as sequenced in a study of regulatory T cells in long-lasting Graves disease. Time point here: newly diagnosed GD, antithyroid drugs for less than 3 months. Isolated PBMC RNA provided the starting material for the TCR library. Building of the TCR beta libraries involved iRepertoire HTBI primers and Arm-PCR of CDR3 regions. From the multiplex PCR reads, TCRdb called clonotypes with MiXCR, one entry per CDR3 protein. The sample lists around 500,000 distinct CDR3 sequences, around an eighth occurring once. The data also belong to a second study, concerning T cells in Graves' hyperthyroidism and ophthalmopathy.

The sample in question was peripheral blood mononuclear cells (PBMCs), obtained at new diagnosis, from a patient treated with antithyroid drugs. Receptor source: a man aged 25-45 years with Graves disease.

This clonotype was detected ten times or more. This chain connects TRBV7-9 to TRBJ2-3; perhaps TRBD1 as D (5 bases). The CDR3 contains 14 residues. Germline V gene sequence: CDR1 SEHNR, CDR2 FQNEAQ (reference sequence). V dropped 6 bases and J dropped 2 bases, with 12 bases sitting between them. CDR3 protein: CASSSVGVTDTQYF. For the CDR3, the DNA is TGTGCCAGCAGTTCAGTAGGGGTCACAGATACGCAGTATTTT.

This clonotype was recorded many times. CDR3 region: CASSLGGQVLDEQFF. DNA for the CDR3: TGTGCCAGCAGCTTAGGGGGACAGGTCTTGGATGAGCAGTTCTTC. V gene TRBV7-8 combines with J gene TRBJ2-1; 8 bases align to TRBD1. CDR3 size: 15 residues. The V gene end was trimmed by 1 base and the J gene end by 8 bases; junction bases not matched to a gene: 7. In germline, CDR1 is SGHVS, CDR2 FQNEAQ. The complete variable domain, with remaining parts taken from reference TRBV7-8 and TRBJ2-1, reads GAGVSQSPRYKVAKRGQDVALRCDPISGHVSLFWYQQALGQGPEFLTYFQNEAQLDKSGLPSDRFFAERPEGSVSTLKIQRTQQEDSAVYLCASSLGGQVLDEQFFGPGTRLTVL.

Ten or more counts support this clonotype. This sequence joins TRBV10-2 and TRBJ2-7, with D perhaps matching TRBD2 (5 bases). The CDR3 has 14 amino acids. Germline V gives CDR1 WSHSY, CDR2 SAAADI. Trimming left V 0 bases short and J 6 bases short, with 12 bases between. The CDR3 is CASSESGQAGEQYF. The CDR3 DNA is TGCGCCAGCAGTGAGTCAGGGCAGGCGGGCGAGCAGTACTTC.

This clonotype was detected ten times or more. The chain is built from TRBV20-1 and TRBJ1-2; 7 bases align to TRBD1. The junction had 7 bases not matched to a gene; V was cut back by 8 bases and J by 4 bases. CDR1 is DFQATT, CDR2 SNEGSKA, per germline (reference sequence). The CDR3 extends over 12 amino acids. CDR3 sequence: CSSLRQGYGYTF. The CDR3, as DNA: TGCAGTTCCCTCCGACAGGGCTATGGCTACACCTTC.

For this clonotype: A far larger clone is a single base away, which makes a read error likely. The V and J genes are TRBV7-3 and TRBJ1-1, with no clear D. Germline V gives CDR1 SGHTA, CDR2 FQGTGA. The CDR3 has 13 amino acids. CDR3 in amino acids: CASSFGLNTGAFF. The CDR3 DNA sequence: TGTGCCAGCAGCTTTGGGCTGAACACTGGAGCTTTCTTT.

This clonotype showed up many times. CDR3 sequence (DNA): TGCAGTGCTAGAGATTGGGGCTCAGGGCTGGAGACCCAGTACTTC. Translated, it gives CSARDWGSGLETQYF. This chain uses TRBV20-1 with TRBJ2-5; D might be TRBD1 (5 bases). V gave up 0 bases and J gave up 5 bases, with 16 bases separating them. Germline V CDR1 and CDR2: DFQATT, SNEGSKA (reference sequence). This CDR3 is 15 amino acids long.

The V gene is TRBV11-2, the J gene TRBJ2-1, with 14 bases lining up with TRBD2. Trimming cost V 5 bases and J 8 bases; bases outside gene matches: 8. CDR1 is SGHAT and CDR2 is FQNNGV in the germline V gene. The CDR3 runs 16 residues. CDR3 protein: CASSRLGLAGVYEQFF. In nucleotides, the CDR3 is TGTGCCAGCAGCAGGCTGGGACTAGCGGGAGTGTATGAGCAGTTCTTC.

This clonotype occurred many times. The rearrangement links TRBV27 to TRBJ2-7; TRBD1 matches 10 bases. J was trimmed by 7 bases and V by 3 bases; bases with no gene match: 3. The CDR3 length is 13 residues. Germline V gives CDR1 MNHEY, CDR2 SMNVEV (reference sequence). The CDR3 DNA reads TGTGCCAGCAGTTTTGACAGGGGGCAGGAGCAGTACTTC. It codes for CASSFDRGQEQYF.

This clonotype was counted between two and nine times. This sequence joins TRBV5-4 and TRBJ2-3, with 8 nucleotides matching TRBD2. V gave up 0 bases and J gave up 5 bases; unmatched junction bases: 5. CDR1 and CDR2 (germline): SGHNT, YYREEE (reference sequence). The CDR3 has 15 amino acids. CDR3 sequence: CASSLGAGEEDTQYF. The CDR3 DNA reads as TGTGCCAGCAGCTTGGGAGCGGGAGAGGAAGATACGCAGTATTTT.

The table lists this clonotype with many counts. CDR3 sequence: CASSLSGETQYF. CDR3 coding DNA: TGTGCCAGCAGTTTGAGCGGGGAGACCCAGTACTTC. This chain uses TRBV12-3 or TRBV12-4 with TRBJ2-5, with D perhaps matching TRBD2 (6 bases). The V and J ends lost 3 bases and 5 bases respectively, with 7 bases between them. CDR3 length equals 12 residues.

The rearrangement links TRBV2 to TRBJ2-1; 8 positions agree with TRBD1. V shed 8 bases and J 7 bases; nucleotides not matched to a gene: 4. Germline V gene sequence: CDR1 SNHLY, CDR2 FYNNEI. The CDR3 sequence is 12 residues long. CDR3 region: CASSGGLNEQFF. The CDR3 DNA reads TGTGCCAGCTCAGGGGGCCTTAATGAGCAGTTCTTC. The entire variable domain, with the rest obtained from reference TRBV2 and TRBJ2-1, is as follows: EPEVTQTPSHQVTQMGQEVILRCVPISNHLYFYWYRQILGQKVEFLVSFYNNEISEKSEIFDDQFSVERPDGSNFTLKIRSTKLEDSAMYFCASSGGLNEQFFGPGTRLTVL.

This clonotype was seen many times. This chain links TRBV3-1 with TRBJ2-7; D remains ambiguous. Trimming shortened V by 4 bases and J by 3 bases, and 7 bases separated the two germline ends. The V gene's germline CDR1 is LGHDT and CDR2 YNNKEL (reference sequence). The length of the CDR3 is 12 residues. The CDR3 coding sequence is TGTGCCAGCAGCCGTAGGGACTACGAGCAGTACTTC. This translates into CASSRRDYEQYF.

About this clonotype: It is likely a read error: a sequence one base away is far more abundant. The chain combines TRBV7-2 with TRBJ2-7; TRBD2 aligns across 10 bases. Germline loops: CDR1 SGHTA, CDR2 FQGNSA. The CDR3 has 15 residues. V trimming: 4 bases; J trimming: 7 bases; junction bases outside the gene matches: 10. The CDR3 is CASSYTSGEYNEQYF. DNA for the CDR3: TGTGCCAGCAGCTATACTAGCGGGGAGTACAATGAGCAGTACTTC.

This clonotype was detected only a few times. A read error may be the cause here, since a much bigger clone is one base away. V usage is TRBV20-1 and J usage is TRBJ2-1; 10 bases match TRBD2. The V gene end was trimmed by 4 bases and the J gene end by 2 bases; junction bases not matched to a gene: 8. The CDR3 runs 16 residues. Germline values: CDR1 DFQATT, CDR2 SNEGSKA (reference sequence). The CDR3 loop reads CSATERGGTTYNEQFF. DNA of the CDR3: TGCAGTGCTACCGAGCGGGGGGGGACAACCTACAATGAGCAGTTCTTC.